Shown below are 8 T cell receptor beta chains from a single sample sequenced in a study of blood T cell repertoires in COVID-19. The repertoire was sequenced with immunoSEQ multiplex PCR; TCRdb's copy has only in-frame clones and lacks some. Of around 100,000 clones listed, roughly nine tenths are singletons. The sequencing input was peripheral blood. The receptors shown here come from a human donor in a cohort sampled during active COVID-19.

V usage is TRBV11-2 and J usage is TRBJ2-7; D is unresolved. Per germline, CDR1 SGHAT and CDR2 FQNNGV. The length of the CDR3 is 13 residues. The V gene lost 1 base and the J gene lost 6 bases, with 10 bases spanning the gap. The DNA of the CDR3 is TGTGCCAGCAGCTTAGGGCCTGTGGTCGAGCAGTACTTC. It encodes CASSLGPVVEQYF.

The rearrangement joins TRBV6-6 to TRBJ1-2, with D possibly being TRBD1 (5 bases). Trimming cost V 2 bases and J 0 bases, with 7 bases left between them. In germline, CDR1 is MNHNY, CDR2 SVGAGI (reference sequence). CDR3 length equals 14 residues. Here the CDR3 reads CASSYDSPNYGYTF. For the CDR3, the DNA is TGTGCCAGCAGTTACGACAGCCCTAACTATGGCTACACCTTC.

J is TRBJ2-2 and V is TRBV5-1; D is uncertain. CDR3 length: 15 amino acids. The V gene lost 1 base and the J gene lost 6 bases, with 13 bases spanning the gap. Germline CDR1 reads SGHRS; CDR2 reads YFSETQ. CDR3 in amino acids: CASSLRQVRSGELFF. DNA for the CDR3: TGCGCCAGCAGCTTGAGGCAGGTAAGGTCCGGGGAGCTGTTTTTT. Drawing the rest from reference TRBV5-1 and TRBJ2-2, the complete variable domain is KAGVTQTPRYLIKTRGQQVTLSCSPISGHRSVSWYQQTPGQGLQFLFEYFSETQRNKGNFPGRFSGRQFSNSRSEMNVSTLELGDSALYLCASSLRQVRSGELFFGEGSRLTVL.

The V call is TRBV13, the J call TRBJ1-2; 8 nucleotides line up with TRBD1. The CDR3 consists of 14 residues. Unmatched junction bases numbered 9, after V lost 4 bases and J lost 8 bases. Germline CDR1 PRHDT, CDR2 FYEKMQ (reference sequence). CDR3 DNA sequence: TGTGCCAGCAGCTCGACAGGGGAGGCGTGGGGCTACACCTTC. This encodes CASSSTGEAWGYTF.

The chain couples TRBV5-4 to TRBJ2-3, with TRBD1 matching over 8 bases. Germline CDR1 reads SGHNT; CDR2 reads YYREEE (reference sequence). The CDR3 consists of 16 residues. V lost 3 bases and J lost 1; bases outside the gene matches: 7. As DNA, the CDR3 is TGTGCCAGCAGCTCCGGGGACAGGAGGCGCACAGATACGCAGTATTTT. Translating it yields CASSSGDRRRTDTQYF.

In DNA form, the CDR3 reads TGTGCCAGCAGCACAGAACGGGGGTATGGAAACACCATATATTTT. The encoded protein is CASSTERGYGNTIYF. The genes are TRBV7-9 and TRBJ1-3; possible D gene TRBD1, 5 bases. The CDR3 extends over 15 amino acids. Germline CDR1 reads SEHNR; CDR2 reads FQNEAQ (reference sequence). V was pared by 5 bases and J by 3 bases, with 14 bases between.

The gene calls are TRBV7-2 and TRBJ1-3, with D perhaps TRBD1 (6 bases). V was cut by 5 bases and J by 3 bases, with 20 bases left in between. The CDR3 has 17 amino acids. The germline gives CDR1 SGHTA, CDR2 FQGNSA. CDR3 sequence reads: CASSPRGQPWGGNTIYF. As DNA, the CDR3 is TGTGCCAGCAGCCCCCGCGGACAGCCTTGGGGTGGAAACACCATATATTTT.

The chain is built from TRBV2 and TRBJ2-3, with 7 bases matching TRBD2. Germline lookup yields CDR1 SNHLY and CDR2 FYNNEI. The CDR3 covers 16 residues. The V gene end was trimmed by 4 bases and the J gene end by 2 bases; junction bases not matched to a gene: 9. CDR3: CASSAIGLDLTDTQYF. The CDR3, as DNA: TGTGCCAGCAGTGCGATAGGACTAGACCTCACAGATACGCAGTATTTT.